Listed below are T cell receptor beta chains from one sample, sequenced in a study of T cell repertoires in cytomegalovirus infection. TCRdb called the reads again in MiXCR, with one record for every CDR3 protein. The table includes under 850,000 distinct CDR3 sequences, roughly 36% detected once. Sequences were obtained from PBMCs. The receptors shown here come from a human donor in good health (CMV status not recorded). Some clones in this sample may be carry-over from other donors' samples. Both conserved end residues are part of each CDR3. Fields, in order: V gene, CDR3 protein.

>TRBV7-8
CASSLAPTDYGYTF
>TRBV7-8
CASSFGLAGNGVVTQYF
>TRBV7-2
CASSGNRGTGEKLFF
>TRBV28
CASSSVGQGHNSPLHF
>TRBV10-3
CAISGPLGEGSYGYTF
>TRBV10-3
CAISGATSTHRGLYEQYF
>TRBV7-2
CASSFGSRGGQPQHF
>TRBV27
CASSSLISHPTVVALPPERGYTF
>TRBV27
CASSFWGQGTDTQYF
>TRBV4-1
CASSLDYPSGTGGPGELFF
>TRBV6-5
CASSPDGQLYALHF
>TRBV4-1
CASSQDPNSGSTEAFF
>TRBV18
CASSPLVGGLYNEQFF
>TRBV9
CASSEMTGTGEKLFF
>TRBV23-1
CASSQSCRVGTGELFF
>TRBV20-1
CSAGLELVSPLHF
>TRBV12-3/TRBV12-4
CASSLATGGRGTYGYTF
>TRBV20-1
CSAMPGQGNYGYTF
>TRBV5-6
CASSLLYSVNTEAFF
>TRBV18
CASSPRLGQDGTGELFF
>TRBV12-5
CASGLRAGEDNEQFF
>TRBV4-1
CASSLRLGYNEQFF
>TRBV6-2/TRBV6-3
CASSRAISPYGYTF
>TRBV27
CASSLYRASYEQYF
>TRBV7-9
CASSPGILVNTDAFF
>TRBV7-8
CASSFGLAGVSEQFF
>TRBV6-1
CARSEARAEAFF
>TRBV19
CASSIRGATYGYTF
>TRBV5-1
CASSSSGTGVGEQYF
>TRBV7-2
CASSPGLAGVNTGELFF
>TRBV5-1
CASRGPLAPEETQYF
>TRBV5-8
CASSLAAGDHGYTF
>TRBV3-1
CASTSRASSYNSPLHF
>TRBV10-3
CAISEDRVNYGYTF
>TRBV12-5
CASGLGQGGRVNKQFF
>TRBV18
CASSHRDRSEKLFF
>TRBV19
CASISNIGAGTAYGYTF
>TRBV6-2/TRBV6-3
CASRRIAEIQEAQYF
>TRBV19
CASSTTPPGQGAGGYTF
>TRBV6-1
CASSEPGRHQETQYF
>TRBV20-1
CSASPLPNRNQPPHF
>TRBV29-1
CSVDDRDWGNEQYF
>TRBV7-2
CASSLASSGRARNIQYF
>TRBV28
CASSLPGLGKKLFF
>TRBV9
CASSSFPGTVGNEQFF
>TRBV20-1
CSAPSQGSYEQYF
>TRBV28
CASNYYNEQFF
>TRBV19
CASSIRTVSGNTIYF
>TRBV29-1
CSVKQGLSYEQYF
>TRBV19
CALRTSGRDRGTQYF
>TRBV12-5
CASGLAGYYEQYF
>TRBV19
CASNQLWHLGKTGELFF
>TRBV27
CASSLLGGAYGYTF
>TRBV7-3
CASSLRPPGQNSTLHF
>TRBV2
CASTPVGRIGHGYTF
>TRBV19
CASSISPNNEKLFF
>TRBV28
CASSTGQVINTEAFF
>TRBV15
CATSREKNEQFF